This T cell receptor beta chain was found in a study of blood T cell repertoires in COVID-19. In the study overall: The United States, Italy and Spain supplied acute and convalescent COVID-19 samples. T cells, B-cell-depleted T cells, or PBMCs supplied cDNA or gDNA.

In the authors' methods: Reference gene primer amplification gave estimated nucleated cell counts. The table came from immunoSEQ multiplex PCR; TCRdb's copy has only in-frame clones and leaves some out. V, J and clone size derive from that table, while D and trimming were established from the DNA sequence. This table has 250,000 or so clones, less than 90% appearing once. Trimming took 6 bases from V and 3 from J, leaving 8 bases between them. This CDR3 region has 12 residues. Germline CDR1 MNHEY, CDR2 SMNVEV (reference sequence). Concerning this clone itself: Other DNA sequences within the sample encode an identical CDR3.

This TCR derives from a man aged 30-40 years with active or convalescent COVID-19. The chain uses TRBV27 and TRBJ1-1; no firm D call. The sample was peripheral blood. DNA for the CDR3: TGTGCCAGCAGGCGCGACTACACTGAAGCTTTCTTT. Translating it yields CASRRDYTEAFF.